This is a list of T cell receptor beta chains from one sample in a study of CD8 T cells in ankylosing spondylitis. Via MiXCR, TCRdb re-called the 5' RACE reads, giving one row per CDR3 protein. Of 700,000 to 850,000 distinct CDR3 sequences listed, roughly 12% are singletons. The sequenced material came from blood, either unsorted or a sorted T cell fraction (not recorded which). These receptors all stem from a male donor with ankylosing spondylitis. Both conserved end residues are part of each CDR3. D genes are given only for firm matches. The size entry is marked missing in some rows and otherwise reads once, few, many or a size class.

>TRBJ2-1|TRBV20-1|15|-|-
CSARDLNSGYNEQFF
TGCAGTGCTAGAGATCTGAATAGCGGTTACAATGAGCAGTTCTTC
>TRBJ1-2|TRBV7-2|12|-|-
CASSLGLSDYTF
TGTGCCAGCAGCTTAGGACTCAGTGACTACACCTTC
>TRBJ1-4|TRBV4-2|15|-|-
CASSQSWTRGEKLFF
TGTGCCAGCAGCCAATCCTGGACCCGGGGTGAAAAACTGTTTTTT
>TRBJ1-1|TRBV6-6|12|-|TRBD1
CASSYSRGDAFF
TGTGCCAGCAGTTACAGCAGGGGGGACGCTTTCTTT
>TRBJ1-3|TRBV20-1|13|-|-
CSARESWGNTIYF
TGCAGTGCTAGAGAATCCTGGGGGAACACCATATATTTT
>TRBJ2-5|TRBV5-1|15|few|-
CASSFRQADGVTQYF
TGCGCCAGCAGCTTTAGACAGGCCGATGGGGTGACCCAGTACTTC
>TRBJ2-1|TRBV5-1|16|-|-
CASSLEAASSYNEQFF
TGCGCCAGCAGCTTGGAGGCGGCAAGCTCCTACAATGAGCAGTTCTTC
>TRBJ2-1|TRBV29-1|16|many|TRBD2
CSAGTSASVGYNEQFF
TGCAGCGCCGGGACTAGCGCGTCGGTGGGCTACAATGAGCAGTTCTTC
>TRBJ2-7|TRBV7-2|15|many|TRBD1
CASSSHPGQAYEQYF
TGTGCCAGCAGCTCGCACCCGGGACAGGCATACGAGCAGTACTTC
>TRBJ1-6|TRBV4-2|15|once|TRBD1
CASSRSGTADSPLHF
TGTGCCAGCAGCCGATCCGGGACAGCGGATTCACCCCTCCACTTT
>TRBJ2-1|TRBV11-2|12|few|-
CASSAPGNEQFF
TGTGCCAGCAGCGCACCGGGTAATGAGCAGTTCTTC
>TRBJ2-6|TRBV10-2|15|few|TRBD2
CASSPAGGGANVLTF
TGCGCCAGCAGTCCTGCGGGGGGTGGGGCCAACGTCCTGACTTTC
>TRBJ2-1|TRBV28|15|few|TRBD2
CASSHLAGGGNEQFF
TGTGCCAGCAGCCATCTAGCGGGAGGAGGCAATGAGCAGTTCTTC
>TRBJ2-2|TRBV15|14|few|-
CATSRDPVAGELFF
TGTGCCACCAGCAGAGATCCTGTCGCCGGGGAGCTGTTTTTT
>TRBJ2-5|TRBV20-1|12|-|-
CSARNSQETQYF
TGCAGTGCTAGAAATAGCCAAGAGACCCAGTACTTC
>TRBJ2-1|TRBV11-2|16|-|TRBD2
CASSGRGYGSYNEQFF
TGTGCCAGCAGCGGGAGGGGTTACGGCTCCTACAATGAGCAGTTCTTC
>TRBJ2-1|TRBV7-6|18|many|-
CASSQFGAGTLYYNEQFF
TGTGCCAGCAGCCAATTTGGGGCCGGGACTCTATACTACAATGAGCAGTTCTTC
>TRBJ1-6|TRBV4-2|15|many|-
CASSQSAFQGSPLHF
TGTGCCAGCAGCCAGTCAGCCTTCCAAGGTTCACCCCTCCACTTT
>TRBJ2-7|TRBV7-2|13|few|-
CASRPGYSYEQYF
TGTGCCAGCAGACCTGGCTATTCCTACGAGCAGTACTTC
>TRBJ2-7|TRBV7-2|17|-|TRBD2
CASSSLGLAGGWGEQYF
TGTGCCAGCAGCTCTTTGGGACTAGCGGGAGGGTGGGGCGAGCAGTACTTC
>TRBJ2-4|TRBV20-1|15|few|TRBD1
CSASPMGGQGNIQYF
TGCAGTGCTAGCCCGATGGGGGGACAGGGAAACATTCAGTACTTC
>TRBJ2-4|TRBV29-1|15|many|-
CSARDPGGVKNIQYF
TGCAGCGCCAGGGACCCAGGGGGGGTCAAAAACATTCAGTACTTC
>TRBJ1-4|TRBV15|19|many|-
CATSRGGPIPAATNEKLFF
TGTGCCACCAGCAGAGGAGGGCCAATTCCCGCTGCAACTAATGAAAAACTGTTTTTT
>TRBJ1-2|TRBV12-3/TRBV12-4|14|few|-
CASSRSGQPYGYTF
TGTGCCAGCAGTCGGAGTGGACAGCCCTATGGCTACACCTTC
>TRBJ2-3|TRBV7-8|15|-|-
CASSLEPLGPDTQYF
TGTGCCAGCAGCTTAGAGCCCCTCGGGCCAGATACGCAGTATTTT
>TRBJ1-3|TRBV20-1|14|few|-
CSADRGNSGNTIYF
TGCAGTGCAGATAGGGGGAATTCTGGAAACACCATATATTTT
>TRBJ1-2|TRBV6-1|15|many|TRBD1
CASRGTGSADYGYTF
TGTGCCAGCAGGGGGACAGGGTCGGCGGACTATGGCTACACCTTC
>TRBJ2-1|TRBV18|14|-|TRBD1
CASERTGAYNEQFF
TGTGCCAGCGAAAGGACAGGGGCCTACAATGAGCAGTTCTTC
>TRBJ1-2|TRBV4-3|15|many|-
CASSQDVRLNYGYTF
TGCGCCAGCAGCCAAGACGTCCGTCTTAACTATGGCTACACCTTC
>TRBJ1-1|TRBV7-2|14|once|TRBD1
CASRRDRGLTEAFF
TGTGCCAGCAGGAGGGACAGGGGGCTCACTGAAGCTTTCTTT
>TRBJ2-7|TRBV7-2|16|few|TRBD1
CASSLAGGTGFYEQYF
TGTGCCAGCAGCTTAGCGGGCGGGACAGGGTTCTACGAGCAGTACTTC
>TRBJ1-5|TRBV29-1|13|few|-
CSVAQGFGQPQHF
TGCAGCGTTGCCCAGGGGTTCGGGCAGCCCCAGCATTTT
>TRBJ1-1|TRBV15|12|few|-
CATKGSGTEAFF
TGTGCCACCAAAGGGTCGGGCACTGAAGCTTTCTTT
>TRBJ2-7|TRBV20-1|12|-|-
CSANRNTYEQYF
TGCAGTGCTAACAGAAACACCTACGAGCAGTACTTC